This TCR beta chain is from a study of regulatory T cells in long-lasting Graves disease. Study-wide results and limits: Accuracy may have been reduced by the small sample size.

Building of the TCR beta libraries involved iRepertoire HTBI primers and Arm-PCR of CDR3 regions. TCRdb re-analysed the multiplex PCR reads in MiXCR, keeping a single row per CDR3 protein. Of around 500,000 distinct CDR3 sequences listed, approximately 12% are singletons. Time point defined: newly diagnosed GD, antithyroid drugs for less than 3 months. Researchers made the TCR library from RNA that was extracted from PBMCs. Patients met American Thyroid Association criteria for Graves' disease. This clonotype was counted at least ten times. The antigen is not known. These data were also filed under a second study, of T cells in Graves' hyperthyroidism and ophthalmopathy. As reported in that work: The study left out patients who had uncontrolled infection, other autoimmune disease, pregnancy or lactation. HTBI primers were employed in a first-round RT-PCR of the TCR CDR3.

Sequenced material: peripheral blood mononuclear cells (PBMCs), taken at new diagnosis, from a patient treated with antithyroid drugs. This receptor was identified in a man aged 25-40 years with Graves disease.

As DNA, the CDR3 is TGCAGTGCTAGGGTAGCGGCCTACAATGAGCAGTTCTTC. Its protein is CSARVAAYNEQFF. The V gene is TRBV20-1, the J gene TRBJ2-1, with TRBD2 as a possible D gene (6 bases). With 3 bases removed from V and 2 bases from J, the gap between germline ends came to 8 bases. The CDR3 contains 13 residues. Looked up from germline, CDR1 is DFQATT and CDR2 is SNEGSKA (reference sequence).